The 19 T cell receptor beta chains given below trace back to one sample, sequenced in a study of early T cells in non-severe SARS-CoV-2 infection. A single record per CDR3 protein comes from TCRdb applying MiXCR to the 5' RACE reads. The sample yields around 21,000 distinct CDR3 sequences, around 5.8% seen once. Here the sequenced sample was whole blood, taken at baseline. The receptors were gathered from an adult who was a healthcare worker with PCR-confirmed SARS-CoV-2 infection or an uninfected control (not recorded which).

This clonotype showed up just a few times. The rearrangement links TRBV4-3 to TRBJ1-4; D is unclear. The germline V gene encodes CDR1 LGHNA and CDR2 YSLEER. The CDR3 totals 15 residues. V lost 1 base and J 6 bases, leaving 12 bases between the germline ends. The CDR3 loop reads CASSQVYLRDEKLFF. The CDR3 bases are TGCGCCAGCAGCCAAGTATACCTAAGGGATGAAAAACTGTTTTTT.

Many counts were recorded for this clonotype. The chain joins TRBV11-1 to TRBJ2-3; D not resolved. The V end was cut by 4 bases, the J end by 2 bases, with 4 bases between. The CDR3 sequence is 12 residues long. Germline V CDR1 and CDR2: SGHAT, FQDESV (reference sequence). The CDR3 bases are TGTGCCAGCAGCTCCGTCACAGATACGCAGTATTTT. It translates to CASSSVTDTQYF.

This clonotype was found many times. V and J are TRBV7-9 and TRBJ1-2; 10 nucleotides agree with TRBD1. This CDR3 is 18 amino acids long. With V trimmed by 1 base and J by 4 bases, 12 bases remained unmatched. CDR1 SEHNR and CDR2 FQNEAQ come from the germline V gene (reference sequence). In DNA, the CDR3 is TGTGCCAGCAGCTTAGGCAAAAGACAGGGGGCGGATGGCTATGGCTACACCTTC. Protein: CASSLGKRQGADGYGYTF.

Only a few counts were recorded for this clonotype. The V call is TRBV2, the J call TRBJ1-6; 7 nucleotides align to TRBD1. Germline V gene lookup returns CDR1 SNHLY and CDR2 FYNNEI. Trimming at V came to 6 bases and at J to 10 bases, leaving 9 bases not matched to a gene. This CDR3 spans 14 amino acids. The CDR3: CASRATGKGSPLHF. The CDR3 bases are TGTGCCAGCAGGGCGACAGGGAAGGGGTCACCCCTCCACTTT.

A few counts support this clonotype. This chain links TRBV20-1 with TRBJ2-7; maybe TRBD1 (5 bases). The CDR3 consists of 13 residues. V lost 3 bases, J lost 6 bases, and 15 bases lay in between. Germline CDR1 reads DFQATT; CDR2 reads SNEGSKA (reference sequence). The CDR3 spells CSASQQGRGEQYF. In nucleotides, the CDR3 is TGCAGTGCTAGTCAGCAGGGTCGTGGCGAGCAGTACTTC.

This clonotype is medium-sized (0.01 to 0.1%) within its sample. V usage is TRBV5-4 and J usage is TRBJ1-2; D perhaps matches TRBD1 (5 bases). The CDR3 runs to 13 residues. Trimming removed 4 bases from V and 5 bases from J, with 12 bases in between. CDR1 is SGHNT and CDR2 is YYREEE in the germline V gene (reference sequence). The CDR3 loop reads CASSGGTLYGYTF. CDR3 DNA sequence: TGTGCCAGCAGCGGGGGAACTCTATATGGCTACACCTTC.

This clonotype was counted many times. The rearrangement links TRBV10-2 to TRBJ2-5, with 11 positions matching TRBD2. The CDR3 spans 15 residues. With V trimmed by 6 bases and J by 2 bases, 5 bases remained unmatched. Germline lookup yields CDR1 WSHSY and CDR2 SAAADI. The CDR3 loop is CASSGTSGLQETQYF. The CDR3 bases are TGCGCCAGCAGCGGGACTAGCGGATTACAAGAGACCCAGTACTTC.

This clonotype was seen at least ten times. This chain connects TRBV20-1 to TRBJ2-7; weak D call: TRBD1 (6 bases). CDR1 and CDR2 from the germline V gene are DFQATT and SNEGSKA (reference sequence). V was shortened by 3 bases and J by 5 bases, with 17 bases between the two germline ends. CDR3 size: 14 residues. The CDR3 region has the DNA TGCAGTGCTAGGGGGGCCCTTGGCGTCCACGAGCAGTACTTC. It translates to CSARGALGVHEQYF.

The chain joins TRBV7-3 to TRBJ1-1; D unclear. Per the germline V gene, CDR1 is SGHTA and CDR2 is FQGTGA. CDR3 size: 13 residues. Trimming pared 6 bases from V and 5 bases from J, leaving 13 bases between. The CDR3 reads CASSGSPGTEAFF. CDR3 DNA sequence: TGTGCCAGCAGTGGGTCCCCCGGGACTGAAGCTTTCTTT.

In this sample, this clonotype turned up many times. This chain joins TRBV5-1 and TRBJ2-3; D is perhaps TRBD2 (6 bases). This CDR3 comprises 15 residues. CDR1 is SGHRS, CDR2 YFSETQ, per germline. Trimming took off 0 bases at V and 3 bases at J, with 11 bases between the two ends. Here the CDR3 reads CASSLEVGGTDTQYF. In DNA, the CDR3 is TGCGCCAGCAGCTTGGAGGTGGGGGGTACAGATACGCAGTATTTT.

The chain recombines TRBV5-5 with TRBJ2-7; possibly TRBD1 for D (5 bases). Germline CDR1 and CDR2: SGHKS and YYEKEE (reference sequence). The CDR3 is 13 amino acids. V was cut by 0 bases and J by 3 bases, with 7 bases left in between. CDR3 in DNA: TGTGCCAGCAGCTTGGAGGACATCTACGAGCAGTACTTC. Residues: CASSLEDIYEQYF.

The table lists this clonotype with many counts. The chain uses TRBV6-1 and TRBJ1-1, with a weak D call TRBD1 (5 bases). CDR3 size: 11 residues. In germline, CDR1 is MNHNS, CDR2 SASEGT. Trimming took 3 bases from V and 11 from J, leaving 10 bases between them. Here the CDR3 DNA reads TGTGCCAGCAGTGAGAAGGGGCTGGCTTTCTTT. This encodes CASSEKGLAFF.

The table lists this clonotype with a few counts. The gene calls are TRBV19 and TRBJ2-1, with TRBD1 as a possible D gene (5 bases). V lost 3 bases, J lost 8 bases, and 14 bases lay in between. This CDR3 contains 14 residues. Germline V gene sequence: CDR1 LNHDA, CDR2 SQIVND (reference sequence). The CDR3 nucleotides read TGTGCCAGTAGTATCCCCAGCAGGGCCCATGAGCAGTTCTTC. Its protein is CASSIPSRAHEQFF.

In this sample, this clonotype turned up many times. The J gene is TRBJ1-2, the V gene TRBV20-1; D unclear. Germline CDR1 reads DFQATT; CDR2 reads SNEGSKA (reference sequence). Trimming shortened V by 0 bases and J by 4 bases, and 12 bases separated the two germline ends. The CDR3 spans 14 residues. The CDR3 nucleotides read TGCAGTGCTAGAGATGGTCCCCGGCGCTATGGCTACACCTTC. Translated: CSARDGPRRYGYTF.

Ten or more counts support this clonotype. The rearrangement uses TRBV4-1 and TRBJ2-5, with 8 bases matching TRBD2. V was clipped by 7 bases and J by 0 bases; unmatched bases: 13. CDR1 is MGHRA, CDR2 YSYEKL, per germline. The CDR3 is made up of 17 amino acids. The CDR3 DNA reads TGCGCCAGCACTCCCCACCCTAGAGCGGGGGACCAAGAGACCCAGTACTTC. This sequence encodes CASTPHPRAGDQETQYF.

The V and J genes are TRBV19 and TRBJ2-7; 12 bases align to TRBD2. With V trimmed by 3 bases and J by 5 bases, 5 bases remained unmatched. This CDR3 comprises 15 residues. The germline CDR1 and CDR2 sequences are LNHDA and SQIVND (reference sequence). The CDR3 DNA follows: TGTGCCAGTAGTATGACTAGCGGGAGAATTGACGAGCAGTACTTC. Protein sequence: CASSMTSGRIDEQYF.

The sample holds many counts of this clonotype. The chain is built from TRBV18 and TRBJ1-1; 8 nucleotides align to TRBD1. The CDR3 consists of 14 residues. Germline V gene lookup returns CDR1 KGHSH and CDR2 LQKENI. V trimming: 4 bases; J trimming: 0 bases; junction bases outside the gene matches: 1. The CDR3 region has the DNA TGTGCCAGCTCACAGACAGGGGTGAACACTGAAGCTTTCTTT. It encodes CASSQTGVNTEAFF. The full variable domain, its missing parts supplied by reference TRBV18 and TRBJ1-1, is NAGVMQNPRHLVRRRGQEARLRCSPMKGHSHVYWYRQLPEEGLKFMVYLQKENIIDESGMPKERFSAEFPKEGPSILRIQQVVRGDSAAYFCASSQTGVNTEAFFGQGTRLTVV.

This clonotype was seen more than once but under ten times. The chain links TRBV10-1 to TRBJ2-3, with 10 nucleotides matching TRBD2. The CDR3 is 13 amino acids. Trimming at V came to 6 bases and at J to 6 bases, leaving 3 bases not matched to a gene. Germline assignment: CDR1 WNHNN and CDR2 SYGVQD (reference sequence). The CDR3 protein is CASSLLAGDTQYF. The CDR3, as DNA: TGCGCCAGCAGCCTACTAGCGGGGGATACGCAGTATTTT.

This clonotype was picked up many times. The rearrangement links TRBV6-6 to TRBJ1-2, with D possibly TRBD1 on 5 matching bases. The V end lost 0 bases, the J end lost 6 bases, and 5 bases lay between the germline ends. The CDR3 extends over 12 amino acids. CDR1 and CDR2 from the germline V gene are MNHNY and SVGAGI (reference sequence). DNA of the CDR3: TGTGCCAGCAGTTACTCGACAGATGGCTACACCTTC. Its translation: CASSYSTDGYTF.